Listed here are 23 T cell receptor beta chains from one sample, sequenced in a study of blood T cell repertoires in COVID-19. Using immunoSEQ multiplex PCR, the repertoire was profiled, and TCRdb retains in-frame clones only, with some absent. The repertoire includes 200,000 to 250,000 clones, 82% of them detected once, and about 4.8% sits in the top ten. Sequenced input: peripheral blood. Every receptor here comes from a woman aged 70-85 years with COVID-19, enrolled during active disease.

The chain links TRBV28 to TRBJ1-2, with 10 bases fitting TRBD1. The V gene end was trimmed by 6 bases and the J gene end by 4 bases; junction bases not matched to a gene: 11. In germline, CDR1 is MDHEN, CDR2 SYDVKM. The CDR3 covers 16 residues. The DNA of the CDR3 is TGTGCCAGCAGAGTGGGACAGGGGTTCAATCGCTATGGCTACACCTTC. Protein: CASRVGQGFNRYGYTF.

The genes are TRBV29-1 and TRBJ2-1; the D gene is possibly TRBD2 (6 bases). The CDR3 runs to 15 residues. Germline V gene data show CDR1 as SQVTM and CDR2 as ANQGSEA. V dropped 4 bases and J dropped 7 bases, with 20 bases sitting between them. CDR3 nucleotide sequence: TGCAGCGTTGTAGTGGTCTGGGGGGTGGGGAATGAGCAGTTCTTC. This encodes CSVVVVWGVGNEQFF.

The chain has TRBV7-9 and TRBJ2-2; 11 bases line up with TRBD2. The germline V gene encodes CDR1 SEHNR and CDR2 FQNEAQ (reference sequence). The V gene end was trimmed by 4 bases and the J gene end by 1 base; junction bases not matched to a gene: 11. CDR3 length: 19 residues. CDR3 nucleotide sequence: TGTGCCAGCAGCTCGCAAATACCGACTAGCGGGAAGAACACCGGGGAGCTGTTTTTT. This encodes CASSSQIPTSGKNTGELFF.

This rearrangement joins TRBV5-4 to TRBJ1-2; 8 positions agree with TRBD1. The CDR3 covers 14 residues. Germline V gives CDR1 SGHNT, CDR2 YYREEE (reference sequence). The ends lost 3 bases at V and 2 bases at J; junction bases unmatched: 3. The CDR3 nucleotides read TGTGCCAGCAGCTATGACAGGGGCAACTATGGCTACACCTTC. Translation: CASSYDRGNYGYTF.

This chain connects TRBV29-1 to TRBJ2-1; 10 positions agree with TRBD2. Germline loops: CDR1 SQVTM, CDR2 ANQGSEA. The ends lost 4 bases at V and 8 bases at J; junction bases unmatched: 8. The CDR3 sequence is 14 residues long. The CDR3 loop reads CSVAYGLAGDEQFF. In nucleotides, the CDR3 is TGCAGCGTTGCGTATGGGCTAGCGGGAGATGAGCAGTTCTTC.

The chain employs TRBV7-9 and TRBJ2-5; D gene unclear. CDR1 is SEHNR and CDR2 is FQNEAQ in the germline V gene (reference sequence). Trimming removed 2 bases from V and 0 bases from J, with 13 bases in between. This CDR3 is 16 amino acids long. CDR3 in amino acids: CASSLILSRHQETQYF. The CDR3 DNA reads TGTGCCAGCAGCTTAATTCTGAGCCGCCACCAAGAGACCCAGTACTTC.

The CDR3 sequence is CASSLPGLAVKKDTGELFF. The CDR3 DNA is TGTGCCAGCAGCCTCCCGGGACTAGCGGTAAAAAAGGACACCGGGGAGCTGTTTTTT. The chain uses TRBV3-1 (or the pseudogene TRBV3-2) and TRBJ2-2; 11 bases agree with TRBD2. This CDR3 is 19 amino acids long. CDR1 LGHDT and CDR2 YNNKEL come from the germline V gene (reference sequence). V dropped 4 bases and J dropped 3; count of bases not matched to a gene: 13.

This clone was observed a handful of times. The CDR3: CASSLGTGRYNEQFF. In DNA form, the CDR3 reads TGCGCCAGCAGCCTCGGGACAGGGCGCTACAATGAGCAGTTCTTC. V and J are TRBV4-3 and TRBJ2-1; 9 nucleotides match TRBD1. The V and J ends lost 4 bases and 3 bases, in that order; junction bases with no gene match: 4. CDR3 size: 15 residues. Germline V CDR1 and CDR2: LGHNA, YSLEER.

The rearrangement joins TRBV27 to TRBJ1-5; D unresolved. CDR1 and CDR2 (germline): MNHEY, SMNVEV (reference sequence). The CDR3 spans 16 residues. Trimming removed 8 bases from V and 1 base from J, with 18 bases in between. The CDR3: CASGIQSRGSNQPQHF. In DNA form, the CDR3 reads TGTGCCAGCGGTATTCAGTCCCGCGGGAGCAATCAGCCCCAGCATTTT.

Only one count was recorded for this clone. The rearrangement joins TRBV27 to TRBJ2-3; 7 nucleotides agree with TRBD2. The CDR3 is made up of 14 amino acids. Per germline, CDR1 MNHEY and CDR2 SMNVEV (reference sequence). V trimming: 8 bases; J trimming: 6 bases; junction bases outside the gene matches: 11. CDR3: CASSLGTTGDTQYF. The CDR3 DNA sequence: TGTGCCAGCTCCCTTGGGACTACCGGGGATACGCAGTATTTT.

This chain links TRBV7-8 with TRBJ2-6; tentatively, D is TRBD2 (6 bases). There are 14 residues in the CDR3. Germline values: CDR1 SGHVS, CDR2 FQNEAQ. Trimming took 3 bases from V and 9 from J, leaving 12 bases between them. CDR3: CASSLPGLNNVLTF. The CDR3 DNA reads TGTGCCAGCAGCTTGCCGGGACTTAACAACGTCCTGACTTTC. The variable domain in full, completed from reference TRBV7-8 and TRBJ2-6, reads GAGVSQSPRYKVAKRGQDVALRCDPISGHVSLFWYQQALGQGPEFLTYFQNEAQLDKSGLPSDRFFAERPEGSVSTLKIQRTQQEDSAVYLCASSLPGLNNVLTFGAGSRLTVL.

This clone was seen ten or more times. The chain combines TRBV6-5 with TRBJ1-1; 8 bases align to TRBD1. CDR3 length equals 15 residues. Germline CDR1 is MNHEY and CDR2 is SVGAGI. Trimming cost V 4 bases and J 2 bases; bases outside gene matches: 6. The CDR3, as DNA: TGTGCCAGCAGTTTACGGACAGGGTTCAACACTGAAGCTTTCTTT. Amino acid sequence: CASSLRTGFNTEAFF.

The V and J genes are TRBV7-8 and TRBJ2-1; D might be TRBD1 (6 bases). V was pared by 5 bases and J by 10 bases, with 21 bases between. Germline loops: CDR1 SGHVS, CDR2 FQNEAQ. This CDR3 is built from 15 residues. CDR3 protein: CASSHRDTISGEQFF. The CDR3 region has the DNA TGTGCCAGCAGCCACCGGGACACAATATCCGGGGAGCAGTTCTTC.

The CDR3 loop reads CATSGPGGGSQETQYF. DNA for the CDR3: TGTGCCACCAGTGGTCCCGGTGGAGGGAGCCAAGAGACCCAGTACTTC. J is TRBJ2-5 and V is TRBV24-1; possible D gene TRBD2, 6 bases. CDR1 is KGHDR, CDR2 SFDVKD, per germline. The CDR3 sequence is 16 residues long. The ends were cut back, 5 bases at V and 1 base at J, with 16 bases in the middle.

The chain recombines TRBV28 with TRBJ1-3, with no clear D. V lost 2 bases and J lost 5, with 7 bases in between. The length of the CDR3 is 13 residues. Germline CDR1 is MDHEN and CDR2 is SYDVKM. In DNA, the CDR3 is TGTGCCAGCAGTTTAAATGGCAGAAACACCATATATTTT. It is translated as CASSLNGRNTIYF.

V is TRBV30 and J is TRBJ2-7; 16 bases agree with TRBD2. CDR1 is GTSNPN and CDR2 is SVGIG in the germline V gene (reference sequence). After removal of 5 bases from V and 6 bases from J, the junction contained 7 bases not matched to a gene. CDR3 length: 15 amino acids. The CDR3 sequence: CAWVPGLAGGREQYF. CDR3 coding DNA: TGTGCCTGGGTCCCGGGACTAGCGGGAGGGCGCGAGCAGTACTTC. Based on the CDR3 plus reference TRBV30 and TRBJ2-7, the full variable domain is SQTIHQWPATLVQPVGSPLSLECTVEGTSNPNLYWYRQAAGRGLQLLFYSVGIGQISSEVPQNLSASRPQDRQFILSSKKLLLSDSGFYLCAWVPGLAGGREQYFGPGTRLTVT.

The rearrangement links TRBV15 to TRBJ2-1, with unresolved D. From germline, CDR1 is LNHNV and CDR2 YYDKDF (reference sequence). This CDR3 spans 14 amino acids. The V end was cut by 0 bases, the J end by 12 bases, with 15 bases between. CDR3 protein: CATSRDRSSTGQFF. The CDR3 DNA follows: TGTGCCACCAGCAGAGATCGGAGCTCCACCGGGCAGTTCTTC.

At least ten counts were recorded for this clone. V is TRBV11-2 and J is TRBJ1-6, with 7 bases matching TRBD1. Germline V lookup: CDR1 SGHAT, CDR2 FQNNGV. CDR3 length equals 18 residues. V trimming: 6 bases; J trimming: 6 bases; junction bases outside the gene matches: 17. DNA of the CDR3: TGTGCCAGCAGACCTGACAGGGACTCAAGGGCCTTTAATTCACCCCTCCACTTT. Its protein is CASRPDRDSRAFNSPLHF.

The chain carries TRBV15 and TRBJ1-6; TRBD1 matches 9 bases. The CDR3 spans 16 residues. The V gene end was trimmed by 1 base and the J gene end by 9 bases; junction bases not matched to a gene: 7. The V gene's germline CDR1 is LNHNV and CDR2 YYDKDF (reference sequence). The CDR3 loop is CATSRGRGQGGSPLHF. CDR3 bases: TGTGCCACCAGCAGAGGGAGGGGACAGGGAGGTTCACCCCTCCACTTT.

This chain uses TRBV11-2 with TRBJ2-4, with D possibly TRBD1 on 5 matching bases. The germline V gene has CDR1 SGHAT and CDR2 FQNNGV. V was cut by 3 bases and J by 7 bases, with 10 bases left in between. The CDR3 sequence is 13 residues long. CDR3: CASSFPGPNIQYF. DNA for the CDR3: TGTGCCAGCAGCTTCCCAGGGCCTAACATTCAGTACTTC.

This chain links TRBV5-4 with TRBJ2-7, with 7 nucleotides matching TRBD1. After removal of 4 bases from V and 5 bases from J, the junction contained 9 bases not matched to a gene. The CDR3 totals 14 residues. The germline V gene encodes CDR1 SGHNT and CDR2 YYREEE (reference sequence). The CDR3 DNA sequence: TGTGCCAGCAGCGCGACAGGGTGGGTGAACGAGCAGTACTTC. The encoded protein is CASSATGWVNEQYF.

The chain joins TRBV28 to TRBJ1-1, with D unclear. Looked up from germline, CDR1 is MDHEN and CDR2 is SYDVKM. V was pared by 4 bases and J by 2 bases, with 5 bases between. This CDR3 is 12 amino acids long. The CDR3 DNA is TGTGCCAGCAGTTCGGTCAACACTGAAGCTTTCTTT. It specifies CASSSVNTEAFF.

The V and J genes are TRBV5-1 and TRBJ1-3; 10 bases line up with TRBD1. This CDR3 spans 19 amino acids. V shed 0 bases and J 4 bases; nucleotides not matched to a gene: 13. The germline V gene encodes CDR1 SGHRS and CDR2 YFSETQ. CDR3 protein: CASSLAGTGALLTGNTIYF. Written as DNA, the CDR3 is TGCGCCAGCAGCTTGGCCGGGACAGGGGCCTTGCTAACGGGAAACACCATATATTTT.